The TCR beta chain under discussion was sequenced for a study of T cell responses to AZD1222 COVID-19 vaccine. V gave up 3 bases and J gave up 4 bases, with 11 bases separating them. Per the germline V gene, CDR1 is SNHLY and CDR2 is FYNNEI. The CDR3 has 14 amino acids. Using immunoSEQ multiplex PCR, the repertoire was profiled, and TCRdb retains in-frame clones only, with some absent. The sample lists about 140,000 clones; 92% were seen once. Specimen: peripheral blood, collected on day 0 of AZD1222 vaccination. The clonotype was recovered from an adult in good health. The chain employs TRBV2 and TRBJ2-3; D is undetermined. CDR3 DNA: TGTGCCAGCAGTGATCTTGGCCAGGCAGATACGCAGTATTTT. Its translation is CASSDLGQADTQYF.